Listed below are T cell receptor beta chains from one sample, sequenced in a study of a mutant IDH1 vaccine in newly diagnosed glioma. Produced via immunoSEQ multiplex PCR; TCRdb's table is partial and in-frame only. The sample has just under 80,000 clones; about 91% are singletons. Antigens of these TCRs are unknown. Sequences were derived from PBMCs, sampled from a glioma patient whose treatment included an IDH1 peptide vaccine. All receptors come from a woman aged 45-59 years with glioma. Both conserved end residues are part of each CDR3. The D gene is left open where the match is weak. Rows give clone size only sometimes, using once, few, many, or a class for an expanded clone.

len	v_gene	d_gene	j_gene	abundance	CDR3aa	CDR3nt
16	TRBV9	TRBD2	TRBJ2-1	.	CASSVGPSGSRNEQFF	TGTGCCAGCAGCGTAGGGCCTAGCGGGAGTAGGAATGAGCAGTTCTTC
14	TRBV2	.	TRBJ1-5	.	CASSERTAGQPQHF	TGTGCCAGCAGTGAAAGGACGGCGGGCCAGCCCCAGCATTTT
13	TRBV27	.	TRBJ2-2	.	CASSLTGAGELFF	TGTGCCAGCAGTTTGACAGGCGCCGGGGAGCTGTTTTTT
14	TRBV6-5	.	TRBJ1-5	.	CASRTDYSNQPQHF	TGTGCCAGCAGGACGGATTATAGCAATCAGCCCCAGCATTTT
15	TRBV28	.	TRBJ2-5	.	CASSSPPHGEETQYF	TGTGCCAGCAGTTCCCCTCCACACGGGGAAGAGACCCAGTACTTC
20	TRBV18	TRBD2	TRBJ2-1	.	CASSSIGLAGGHLSYNEQFF	TGTGCCAGCTCAAGCATCGGACTAGCGGGAGGGCACCTCTCCTACAATGAGCAGTTCTTC
16	TRBV10-3	.	TRBJ2-1	.	CAISDWGSSSYNEQFF	TGTGCCATCAGTGATTGGGGGTCGAGCTCCTACAATGAGCAGTTCTTC
13	TRBV18	TRBD1	TRBJ1-1	.	CASSGQGGTEAFF	TGTGCCAGCTCCGGACAGGGGGGAACTGAAGCTTTCTTT
15	TRBV18	.	TRBJ1-1	.	CASSLRGITVSVAFF	TGTGCCAGCTCACTCCGAGGAATAACGGTTAGTGTAGCTTTCTTT
17	TRBV7-6	TRBD2	TRBJ2-1	.	CASSLETSNAPTNEQFF	TGTGCCAGCAGCTTAGAGACTAGCAACGCGCCGACCAATGAGCAGTTCTTC
14	TRBV6-1	.	TRBJ1-4	.	CASTINRSGEKLFF	TGTGCCAGCACCATAAACAGGAGTGGGGAAAAACTGTTTTTT
11	TRBV5-6	.	TRBJ2-1	.	CASSLVDKQFF	TGTGCCAGCAGCTTGGTGGACAAGCAGTTCTTC
14	TRBV10-2	TRBD2	TRBJ2-1	once	CASSEAGGDNEQFF	TGCGCCAGCAGTGAAGCGGGAGGTGACAATGAGCAGTTCTTC
17	TRBV7-8	TRBD2	TRBJ2-7	.	CASSPAGLAGEAYEQYF	TGTGCCAGCAGCCCAGCAGGACTAGCGGGAGAGGCCTACGAGCAGTACTTC
13	TRBV18	.	TRBJ2-7	.	CASSLLDSYEQYF	TGTGCCAGCTCACTTTTGGACAGCTACGAGCAGTACTTC
14	TRBV28	TRBD1	TRBJ1-2	.	CASSAGQFNYGYTF	TGTGCCAGCAGTGCGGGACAGTTTAACTATGGCTACACCTTC
16	TRBV6-5	.	TRBJ2-7	.	CASSYYAWDLTYEQYF	TGTGCCAGCAGTTACTACGCTTGGGACCTCACCTACGAGCAGTACTTC
16	TRBV5-6	.	TRBJ2-1	.	CASSPLRSVLYNEQFF	TGTGCCAGCAGCCCCTTGAGGAGCGTCTTATACAATGAGCAGTTCTTC
15	TRBV6-5	.	TRBJ1-6	.	CASTPQSGRNSPLHF	TGTGCCAGCACCCCGCAGTCGGGGAGGAATTCACCCCTCCACTTT
17	TRBV6-1	.	TRBJ1-2	.	CASSGMGDRLANYGYTF	TGTGCCAGCAGTGGAATGGGCGACAGGTTAGCTAACTATGGCTACACCTTC
15	TRBV15	.	TRBJ1-5	few	CATSRGAVHNQPQHF	TGTGCCACCAGCAGGGGAGCGGTTCATAATCAGCCCCAGCATTTT
15	TRBV6-5	.	TRBJ2-1	.	CASSPFGGSYNEQFF	TGTGCCAGCAGTCCCTTTGGGGGCTCCTACAATGAGCAGTTCTTC
14	TRBV6-5	.	TRBJ2-2	once	CASSWQGGTGELFF	TGTGCCAGCAGTTGGCAGGGGGGCACCGGGGAGCTGTTTTTT